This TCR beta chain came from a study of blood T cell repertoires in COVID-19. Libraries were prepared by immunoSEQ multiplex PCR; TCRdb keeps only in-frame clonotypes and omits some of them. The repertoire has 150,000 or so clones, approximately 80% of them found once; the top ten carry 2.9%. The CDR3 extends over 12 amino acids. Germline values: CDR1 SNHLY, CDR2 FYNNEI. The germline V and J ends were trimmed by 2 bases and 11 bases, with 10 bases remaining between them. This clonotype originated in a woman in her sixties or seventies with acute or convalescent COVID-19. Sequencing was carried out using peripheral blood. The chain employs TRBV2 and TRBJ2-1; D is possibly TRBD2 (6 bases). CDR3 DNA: TGTGCCAGCAGTGAAAGGCGGGGACAGCAGTTCTTC. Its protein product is CASSERRGQQFF.